This T cell receptor (beta chain) was captured by sequencing in a study of blood T cells in healthy people across ages. The V and J ends lost 4 bases and 0 bases respectively, with 10 bases between them. This CDR3 contains 15 residues. CDR1 and CDR2 (germline): GTSNPN, SVGIG (reference sequence). Combining a sample-barcoded 5' primer with a J-beta primer mix, a second PCR ran for roughly 7 to 12 cycles. MiXCR, applied by TCRdb to the 5' RACE reads, yields one record per CDR3 protein. Of 780,000 or so distinct CDR3 sequences in the sample, roughly 50% were seen once. Peripheral blood was drawn, 7.5 to 10 milliliters per donor.

This TCR came from a man aged 35 to 55 in good health. V is TRBV30 and J is TRBJ2-6; D unclear. Source material: blood. The DNA for the CDR3 is TGTGCCTGGAATTCCCCGCCCTCTGGGGCCAACGTCCTGACTTTC. Residues: CAWNSPPSGANVLTF.